The subject of this entry is one T cell receptor beta chain. Its antigen remains unknown. The data are from a study of cytomegalovirus exposure and HLA in healthy donors. Study-wide context: An early data release held approximately 85 million unique TCRs from HLA-typed donors. Study outcomes and limitations: Sequence variants that were highly shared formed a cluster that was likely a sequencing artifact. Most subjects' HLA-A and HLA-B alleles were reportedly predicted from TCR beta sequences.

The study ran its PCR with 60 Vbeta and 13 Jbeta primers. Measured with immunoSEQ multiplex PCR; TCRdb has only the in-frame clones, and not every one. This sample has about 120,000 clones, with about three quarters found just once. V was clipped by 0 bases and J by 6 bases; unmatched bases: 9. Germline CDR1 and CDR2: MNHNS and SASEGT. This CDR3 comprises 17 residues. V usage is TRBV6-1 and J usage is TRBJ2-2; 8 bases map to TRBD1. The material sequenced was PBMCs. The clonotype originates from a female donor in good health and CMV-seronegative. The CDR3: CASSEAETGAYSGELFF. The CDR3 bases are TGTGCCAGCAGTGAAGCGGAGACAGGGGCATATTCCGGGGAGCTGTTTTTT.